These 18 T cell receptor beta chains originate from one sample sequenced in a study of T-cell memory formation after mild COVID-19. Each CDR3 protein gets one entry after TCRdb re-called the 5' RACE reads with MiXCR. This table holds 350,000 to 500,000 distinct CDR3 sequences, 15% to 20% found once. The specimen sequenced was PBMCs or a T cell subset sorted from them (not recorded which). The receptors derive from a man aged 18-30 years who had mild COVID-19 (a few samples of this study predate the infection). Cell type and time point are not known.

The rearrangement links TRBV9 to TRBJ2-1; D assignment may be TRBD1 or TRBD2 (5 bases each). The germline V gene encodes CDR1 SGDLS and CDR2 YYNGEE. This CDR3 comprises 15 residues. Trimming left V 3 bases short and J 5 bases short, with 15 bases between. For the CDR3, the DNA is TGTGCCAGCAGCGCAAGGACAATGGGGGACAATGAGCAGTTCTTC. Translated: CASSARTMGDNEQFF. Variable domain in full (rest from reference TRBV9 and TRBJ2-1): DSGVTQTPKHLITATGQRVTLRCSPRSGDLSVYWYQQSLDQGLQFLIQYYNGEERAKGNILERFSAQQFPDLHSELNLSSLELGDSALYFCASSARTMGDNEQFFGPGTRLTVL.

Many counts were recorded for this clonotype. The chain joins TRBV7-2 to TRBJ2-5; no reliable D call. The CDR3 sequence is 12 residues long. V was cut by 5 bases and J by 5 bases, with 9 bases left in between. CDR1 and CDR2 from the germline V gene are SGHTA and FQGNSA. CDR3 nucleotides: TGTGCCAGCAGCCCCTCTCGGGAGACCCAGTACTTC. Protein product: CASSPSRETQYF.

The J gene is TRBJ1-6, the V gene TRBV12-3 or TRBV12-4, with no clear D. The ends were cut back, 2 bases at V and 6 bases at J, with 8 bases in the middle. The CDR3 sequence is 14 residues long. The CDR3 is CASSLTGGNSPLHF. CDR3 in DNA: TGTGCCAGCAGTTTAACCGGTGGTAATTCACCCCTCCACTTT.

This clonotype has only a few counts. V is TRBV12-3 or TRBV12-4 and J is TRBJ1-2; 10 bases line up with TRBD1. The CDR3 runs 15 residues. V shed 1 base and J 4 bases; nucleotides not matched to a gene: 3. The CDR3, as DNA: TGTGCCAGCAGTTTAGGGGACAGGGGCCCCTATGGCTACACCTTC. As protein: CASSLGDRGPYGYTF.

This clonotype came up a few times. The genes are TRBV5-4 and TRBJ2-3; D may be TRBD2 (7 bases). Germline CDR1 is SGHNT and CDR2 is YYREEE (reference sequence). The CDR3 spans 14 residues. The V end lost 4 bases, the J end lost 6 bases, and 15 bases lay between the germline ends. Here the CDR3 reads CASSVGGPGDTQYF. CDR3 DNA sequence: TGTGCCAGCAGCGTCGGGGGGCCCGGGGATACGCAGTATTTT.

V and J are TRBV20-1 and TRBJ2-1; 14 bases fit TRBD2. Germline V gene data show CDR1 as DFQATT and CDR2 as SNEGSKA (reference sequence). The CDR3 is 15 residues long. Trimming removed 2 bases from V and 6 bases from J; junction bases left unmatched: 3. The chain's CDR3 is CSARRTSGGSNEQFF. CDR3 sequence (DNA): TGCAGTGCTAGACGGACTAGCGGGGGGTCCAATGAGCAGTTCTTC.

This clonotype was counted a few times. The CDR3 is CASSSTTGQTAYEQYF. The CDR3 DNA reads TGTGCCAGCAGCTCGACCACGGGACAGACTGCATACGAGCAGTACTTC. The chain carries TRBV7-9 and TRBJ2-7; 7 bases map to TRBD1. The trim removed 4 bases at V and 4 bases at J, leaving 13 bases unmatched. The CDR3 loop spans 16 amino acids. In germline, CDR1 is SEHNR, CDR2 FQNEAQ (reference sequence).

This clonotype was detected only once. This sequence joins TRBV19 and TRBJ1-1, with D hard to call. The V end was cut by 1 base, the J end by 3 bases, with 15 bases between. Germline V gives CDR1 LNHDA, CDR2 SQIVND (reference sequence). The CDR3 has 16 residues. CDR3 DNA sequence: TGTGCCAGTAGTATAGGAATCACAAGCCCCTACACTGAAGCTTTCTTT. It translates to CASSIGITSPYTEAFF.

This chain joins TRBV7-7 and TRBJ2-2; D is tentatively TRBD1 or TRBD2 (5 bases each). Trimming took off 4 bases at V and 1 base at J, with 16 bases between the two ends. The CDR3 totals 17 residues. CDR1 and CDR2 from the germline V gene are SSHAT and FNYEAQ (reference sequence). The CDR3, as DNA: TGTGCCAGCAGCTGGGTAACCGGGACGGTGAACACCGGGGAGCTGTTTTTT. It translates to CASSWVTGTVNTGELFF. The full variable domain, its missing parts supplied by reference TRBV7-7 and TRBJ2-2, is GAGVSQSPRYKVTKRGQDVTLRCDPISSHATLYWYQQALGQGPEFLTYFNYEAQPDKSGLPSDRFSAERPEGSISTLTIQRTEQRDSAMYRCASSWVTGTVNTGELFFGEGSRLTVL.

Only a few counts were recorded for this clonotype. The chain couples TRBV24-1 to TRBJ2-3; TRBD1 might be the D (6 bases). The CDR3 extends over 15 amino acids. Trimming pared 5 bases from V and 3 bases from J, leaving 14 bases between. Germline V gene data show CDR1 as KGHDR and CDR2 as SFDVKD. For the CDR3, the DNA is TGTGCCACCAGTGGCTGGACAGCGAGAACAGATACGCAGTATTTT. It encodes CATSGWTARTDTQYF.

This clonotype was recorded a few times. The chain couples TRBV5-1 to TRBJ1-1, with unresolved D. V was clipped by 5 bases and J by 4 bases, with 12 bases between them. This CDR3 is built from 13 residues. CDR1 and CDR2 from the germline V gene are SGHRS and YFSETQ. CDR3 region: CASSVSGSTEAFF. The CDR3 DNA reads TGCGCCAGCAGTGTATCGGGGAGCACTGAAGCTTTCTTT.

This chain connects TRBV11-2 to TRBJ1-5; D is uncertain. Trimming pared 3 bases from V and 2 bases from J, leaving 11 bases between. Germline V lookup: CDR1 SGHAT, CDR2 FQNNGV. The CDR3 length is 15 residues. In nucleotides, the CDR3 is TGTGCCAGCAGCTTGCCCCAGGATGGCAATCAGCCCCAGCATTTT. This sequence encodes CASSLPQDGNQPQHF.

V is TRBV15 and J is TRBJ2-1; possible D gene TRBD2, 5 bases. The CDR3 runs 13 residues. Germline-derived CDR1 and CDR2 are LNHNV and YYDKDF (reference sequence). V was cut by 0 bases and J by 10 bases, with 10 bases left in between. CDR3 loop: CATSRDSGREQFF. The CDR3 coding sequence is TGTGCCACCAGCAGAGATTCGGGAAGGGAGCAGTTCTTC. Based on the CDR3 plus reference TRBV15 and TRBJ2-1, the full variable domain is DAMVIQNPRYQVTQFGKPVTLSCSQTLNHNVMYWYQQKSSQAPKLLFHYYDKDFNNEADTPDNFQSRRPNTSFCFLDIRSPGLGDTAMYLCATSRDSGREQFFGPGTRLTVL.

V is TRBV3-1 and J is TRBJ2-5; D gene uncertain. Germline CDR1 LGHDT, CDR2 YNNKEL (reference sequence). Trimming stripped 4 bases from V and 5 bases from J, with 17 bases between. The CDR3 totals 15 residues. CDR3 amino acids: CASSPPRPLRETQYF. For the CDR3, the DNA is TGTGCCAGCAGCCCCCCGAGACCCCTCCGGGAGACCCAGTACTTC.

On this clonotype itself: A much larger clone lies one base from this, so it may be a read error. The chain employs TRBV5-1 and TRBJ2-2; 9 bases are shared with TRBD1. V lost 8 bases to trimming and J lost 3 bases; unmatched junction nucleotides: 8. The germline gives CDR1 SGHRS, CDR2 YFSETQ. This CDR3 is 15 amino acids long. The CDR3 DNA sequence: TGCGCCAGAAGCCCCTGGACAGGGGACACCGGGGAGCTGTTTTTT. It translates to CARSPWTGDTGELFF.

The sample holds a few counts of this clonotype. This chain connects TRBV2 to TRBJ2-5, with a possible D match to TRBD2 (6 bases). The V end was cut by 4 bases, the J end by 5 bases, with 17 bases between. The CDR3 length is 15 residues. Per the germline V gene, CDR1 is SNHLY and CDR2 is FYNNEI. The CDR3 DNA reads TGTGCCAGCAGTGGACTGGAGGGAAGGGGCGAGACCCAGTACTTC. Residues: CASSGLEGRGETQYF. The full variable domain, with the rest looked up from reference TRBV2 and TRBJ2-5, is EPEVTQTPSHQVTQMGQEVILRCVPISNHLYFYWYRQILGQKVEFLVSFYNNEISEKSEIFDDQFSVERPDGSNFTLKIRSTKLEDSAMYFCASSGLEGRGETQYFGPGTRLLVL.

This clonotype has a handful of counts. The chain carries TRBV7-9 and TRBJ2-5, with 7 bases matching TRBD2. Germline V gives CDR1 SEHNR, CDR2 FQNEAQ (reference sequence). Germline trimming cut 5 bases from V and 2 bases from J; bases unmatched to any gene: 5. This CDR3 comprises 14 residues. The CDR3 DNA sequence: TGTGCCAGCAGCCTTCCGGGACTACAAGAGACCCAGTACTTC. The encoded protein is CASSLPGLQETQYF.

This clonotype occurred a few times. The chain has TRBV4-1 and TRBJ2-7; tentative D call: TRBD2 (5 bases). V dropped 0 bases and J dropped 6 bases, with 15 bases sitting between them. The CDR3 consists of 15 residues. The germline CDR1 and CDR2 sequences are MGHRA and YSYEKL. CDR3 in DNA: TGCGCCAGCAGCCAAGATGGTCTGGGAGTTCTCGAGCAGTACTTC. Translating it yields CASSQDGLGVLEQYF.